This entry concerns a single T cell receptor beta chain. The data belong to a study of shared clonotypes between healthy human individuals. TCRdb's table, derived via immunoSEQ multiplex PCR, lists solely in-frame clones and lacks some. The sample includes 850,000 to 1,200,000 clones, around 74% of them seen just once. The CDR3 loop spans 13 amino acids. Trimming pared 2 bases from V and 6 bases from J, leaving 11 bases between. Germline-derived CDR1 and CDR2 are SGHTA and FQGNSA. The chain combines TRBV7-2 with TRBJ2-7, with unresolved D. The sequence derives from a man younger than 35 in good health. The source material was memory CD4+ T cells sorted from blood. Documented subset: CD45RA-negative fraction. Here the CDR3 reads CASSLRATSEQYF. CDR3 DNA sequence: TGTGCCAGCAGCTTAAGAGCGACGAGCGAGCAGTACTTC.